Below, one T cell receptor beta chain is given with its context. Antigen unknown. The source of the sample is a study of post-analysis software for immune sequencing data. General observations from the study: TRBV segments more frequent in patients than in controls numbered five and included TRBV5-6, TRBV5-1 and TRBV20-1. Samples sharing a preparation batch grouped tightly together when assessed by F measure. Significantly lower normalized Chao1 diversity was seen in multiple sclerosis patients than in controls.

The CDR3 is 17 amino acids. Germline values: CDR1 MNHNS, CDR2 SASEGT. V lost 4 bases to trimming and J lost 4 bases, with 22 bases between them. The TCR beta cDNA libraries carried unique molecular identifiers. From around 1 to 10 million T cells, hundreds of thousands of cDNA molecules were obtained. MiXCR, applied by TCRdb to the PCR reads, yields one record per CDR3 protein. The top ten clones hold around 4.7% of a sample with 750,000 to 950,000 distinct CDR3 sequences, roughly 46% of them seen once. This chain connects TRBV6-1 to TRBJ1-1; perhaps TRBD1 as D (6 bases). This clonotype originated in a girl under 18 with multiple sclerosis. The specimen was blood. CDR3 in DNA: TGTGCCAGCAGTGGATTCAGGGGATCCTCGGGGGGCACTGAAGCTTTCTTT. It specifies CASSGFRGSSGGTEAFF.